The 23 T cell receptor beta chains reported below all come from one sample, sequenced in a study of cytomegalovirus exposure and HLA in healthy donors. Sequenced by immunoSEQ multiplex PCR; TCRdb stores in-frame clones only, minus some. The data hold over 120,000 clones, with about 91% observed a single time. The sample taken for sequencing was PBMCs. The receptors were gathered from a woman between 18 and 29 years old in good health and CMV-seropositive.

The chain couples TRBV28 to TRBJ1-6, with D maybe TRBD1 (6 bases). CDR1 and CDR2 from the germline V gene are MDHEN and SYDVKM. The CDR3 is 17 amino acids. Trimming stripped 6 bases from V and 2 bases from J, with 17 bases between. CDR3 protein: CASSQGGAGAYNSPLHF. Written as DNA, the CDR3 is TGTGCCAGCAGCCAAGGGGGGGCAGGGGCCTATAATTCACCCCTCCACTTT.

About this clone itself: One end of the junction varies from germline; a read error may be responsible. The CDR3 DNA reads TGTGCCACCAGAAGAGCCCGGGGTTCGAACGAGCAGTACTTC. It is translated as CATRRARGSNEQYF. The chain couples TRBV15 to TRBJ2-7; D might be TRBD2 (5 bases). The CDR3 covers 14 residues. Germline V lookup: CDR1 LNHNV, CDR2 YYDKDF (reference sequence).

This clone came up once. This chain uses TRBV2 with TRBJ2-3; maybe TRBD2 (5 bases). Germline CDR1 and CDR2: SNHLY and FYNNEI. This CDR3 has 16 residues. Trimming shortened V by 6 bases and J by 0 bases, and 16 bases separated the two germline ends. In nucleotides, the CDR3 is TGTGCCAGCAGCCAAGGTTTAGCGACTAGCACAGATACGCAGTATTTT. It specifies CASSQGLATSTDTQYF.

V gene TRBV7-2 combines with J gene TRBJ1-4; D remains unclear. Germline V gene lookup returns CDR1 SGHTA and CDR2 FQGNSA. The CDR3 is 13 amino acids. Deletions cut 0 bases from V and 8 bases from J, with 7 bases between. CDR3 residues: CASSLAGSEKLFF. Here the CDR3 DNA reads TGTGCCAGCAGCTTAGCGGGTAGCGAAAAACTGTTTTTT.

This chain connects TRBV19 to TRBJ1-5, with D possibly being TRBD1 (5 bases). The germline gives CDR1 LNHDA, CDR2 SQIVND (reference sequence). The CDR3 is 15 residues long. V was cut by 5 bases and J by 7 bases, with 18 bases left in between. The CDR3 region is CASSSIALRAQPQHF. The CDR3 bases are TGTGCCAGTAGTTCCATAGCCCTCAGGGCGCAGCCCCAGCATTTT.

This chain connects TRBV7-6 to TRBJ2-6, with a tentative D call TRBD1 (5 bases). Trimming took off 5 bases at V and 0 bases at J, with 17 bases between the two ends. This CDR3 is 18 amino acids long. Germline CDR1 is SGHVS and CDR2 is FNYEAQ. The CDR3 DNA is TGTGCCAGCAGCCCTAGGGGCAGTATATCCTCTGGGGCCAACGTCCTGACTTTC. It translates to CASSPRGSISSGANVLTF.

The gene calls are TRBV10-1 and TRBJ2-5; weak D call: TRBD2 (6 bases). The CDR3 is 13 amino acids. V gave up 4 bases and J gave up 5 bases, with 11 bases separating them. Germline V gene lookup returns CDR1 WNHNN and CDR2 SYGVQD (reference sequence). Here the CDR3 reads CASSVGGGETQYF. CDR3 DNA sequence: TGCGCCAGCAGTGTAGGAGGAGGGGAGACCCAGTACTTC.

The chain couples TRBV10-3 to TRBJ2-3; TRBD2 matches at 16 bases. This CDR3 spans 16 amino acids. Germline V gene sequence: CDR1 ENHRY, CDR2 SYGVKD. The V gene end was trimmed by 8 bases and the J gene end by 4 bases; junction bases not matched to a gene: 6. The CDR3 DNA is TGTGCCATCGGGACTAGCGGGGGGGCAGGGCCAGATACGCAGTATTTT. Its protein is CAIGTSGGAGPDTQYF.

This clone was found once. The chain joins TRBV6-4 to TRBJ2-3; 10 bases align to TRBD2. The V and J ends lost 5 bases and 1 base, in that order; junction bases with no gene match: 9. Per germline, CDR1 MRHNA and CDR2 SNTAGT. The CDR3 runs 17 residues. This chain's CDR3 is CASSSSGGAVGTDTQYF. CDR3 DNA sequence: TGTGCCAGCAGTTCGAGCGGGGGGGCTGTGGGCACAGATACGCAGTATTTT.

The V call is TRBV10-3, the J call TRBJ1-4; maybe TRBD1 (5 bases). The CDR3 contains 14 residues. V shed 3 bases and J shed 4 bases, with 9 bases lying between them. Germline values: CDR1 ENHRY, CDR2 SYGVKD. The CDR3 reads CAISERQGNEKLFF. CDR3 nucleotides: TGTGCCATCAGTGAAAGGCAGGGTAATGAAAAACTGTTTTTT.

The chain links TRBV7-9 to TRBJ1-1; no clear D gene. From germline, CDR1 is SEHNR and CDR2 FQNEAQ (reference sequence). V shed 8 bases and J shed 1 base, with 11 bases lying between them. The CDR3 covers 13 residues. In nucleotides, the CDR3 is TGTGCCAGCGTACGGGTGACGAACACTGAAGCTTTCTTT. This codes for CASVRVTNTEAFF.

In its sample, this clone was seen once. The chain is built from TRBV28 and TRBJ2-2; D remains unclear. CDR1 and CDR2 (germline): MDHEN, SYDVKM. This CDR3 is built from 15 residues. V was trimmed by 2 bases and J by 0 bases, leaving 7 bases between them. This CDR3 is CASSLSSANTGELFF. DNA of the CDR3: TGTGCCAGCAGTTTAAGCAGCGCGAACACCGGGGAGCTGTTTTTT.

This chain joins TRBV7-6 and TRBJ2-1; 8 bases agree with TRBD2. V gave up 2 bases and J gave up 7 bases; unmatched junction bases: 13. CDR3 length: 17 amino acids. CDR1 and CDR2 from the germline V gene are SGHVS and FNYEAQ. As DNA, the CDR3 is TGTGCCAGCAGCTTACTCCAGGGCCCCCGGGGGGGTAATGAGCAGTTCTTC. Translating it yields CASSLLQGPRGGNEQFF.

The chain uses TRBV28 and TRBJ2-3; TRBD2 matches 13 bases. With V trimmed by 2 bases and J by 2 bases, 16 bases remained unmatched. This CDR3 contains 21 residues. Germline values: CDR1 MDHEN, CDR2 SYDVKM. The DNA of the CDR3 is TGTGCCAGCAGTTTACCCGCCCCTACTAGCGGGGGGGCGGTCTACACAGATACGCAGTATTTT. Translation gives CASSLPAPTSGGAVYTDTQYF.

The V gene is TRBV5-8, the J gene TRBJ2-5, with D perhaps matching TRBD2 (6 bases). V lost 2 bases to trimming and J lost 10 bases, with 12 bases between them. The germline V gene has CDR1 SGHTS and CDR2 YDEGEE. This CDR3 has 12 residues. The CDR3 coding sequence is TGTGCCAGCAGCTTCAGACTAGGGGACCAGTACTTC. Translation: CASSFRLGDQYF.

This clone has a handful of counts. This chain links TRBV7-8 with TRBJ1-5; TRBD1 aligns across 9 bases. Germline trimming cut 2 bases from V and 0 bases from J; bases unmatched to any gene: 2. The CDR3 runs to 16 residues. CDR1 and CDR2 from the germline V gene are SGHVS and FQNEAQ. This CDR3 reads CASSLSDRGSNQPQHF. CDR3 nucleotides: TGTGCCAGCAGCTTATCGGACAGGGGTAGCAATCAGCCCCAGCATTTT.

V and J are TRBV12-1 and TRBJ1-2. TRBV12-1 is a documented pseudogene. The CDR3 is 19 amino acids. The CDR3 DNA follows: TGTGCCAGCAGCTTACCATGGCCTAGAAATAAAGGATCTAACTATGGCTACACCTTC. Amino acid sequence: CASSLPWPRNKGSNYGYTF.

V usage is TRBV7-2 and J usage is TRBJ2-3, with D perhaps TRBD2 (5 bases). This CDR3 spans 15 amino acids. The germline gives CDR1 SGHTA, CDR2 FQGNSA. V lost 2 bases and J lost 2, with 11 bases in between. The CDR3 DNA sequence: TGTGCCAGCAGCTTAACGGGGTTGACCACAGATACGCAGTATTTT. Its translation is CASSLTGLTTDTQYF.

V usage is TRBV6-1 and J usage is TRBJ2-3, with D uncertain. Germline CDR1 reads MNHNS; CDR2 reads SASEGT. This CDR3 is 15 amino acids long. The V end lost 1 base, the J end lost 1 base, and 9 bases lay between the germline ends. The CDR3 bases are TGTGCCAGCAGTGAAGGTCCGTATCGCACAGATACGCAGTATTTT. Translation gives CASSEGPYRTDTQYF.

The chain is built from TRBV5-1 and TRBJ2-4, with TRBD1 identical over 11 bases. V dropped 4 bases and J dropped 0; count of bases not matched to a gene: 6. Germline CDR1 is SGHRS and CDR2 is YFSETQ. The CDR3 extends over 17 amino acids. The CDR3 DNA reads TGCGCCAGCAGCCTGGACAGGGGGCCGATAGCCAAAAACATTCAGTACTTC. Amino acid sequence: CASSLDRGPIAKNIQYF.

The rearrangement joins TRBV5-1 to TRBJ1-2, with TRBD1 matching over 7 bases. This CDR3 is built from 15 residues. Germline loops: CDR1 SGHRS, CDR2 YFSETQ. V shed 0 bases, J shed 2 bases, and the junction held 4 bases outside the gene matches. This CDR3 is CASSLGRQGNYGYTF. The CDR3 DNA is TGCGCCAGCAGCTTGGGACGACAGGGAAACTATGGCTACACCTTC.

In DNA form, the CDR3 reads TGTGCCAGCAGTTTAAATTGGCGGGGGGACACAGATACGCAGTATTTT. It specifies CASSLNWRGDTDTQYF. V and J are TRBV28 and TRBJ2-3, with 8 nucleotides matching TRBD2. CDR3 length equals 16 residues. The germline CDR1 and CDR2 sequences are MDHEN and SYDVKM. V lost 2 bases to trimming and J lost 2 bases; unmatched junction nucleotides: 6.

The table lists this clone with a count of one. The gene calls are TRBV6-5 and TRBJ2-7; perhaps TRBD1 as D (6 bases). V was shortened by 0 bases and J by 1 base, with 10 bases between the two germline ends. The CDR3 consists of 15 residues. Per germline, CDR1 MNHEY and CDR2 SVGAGI. This CDR3 is CASSYSRQVSYEQYF. CDR3 nucleotides: TGTGCCAGCAGTTACTCGAGACAGGTATCCTACGAGCAGTACTTC.